This T cell receptor (beta chain) was recorded in a study of blood T cell repertoires in COVID-19. Overall study context: Samples representing acute and convalescent COVID-19 were sourced from the United States, Italy and Spain. PBMCs, B-cell-depleted T cells, or T cells were the source of the cDNA or gDNA that made up the material.

The V gene lost 4 bases and the J gene lost 2 bases, with 16 bases spanning the gap. The V gene's germline CDR1 is SGHDT and CDR2 YYEEEE. The CDR3 is 15 amino acids. Per the study methods: Nucleated cell number was recorded as an estimate derived from reference gene primer amplification. TCRdb's copy holds only in-frame clones and misses some; the assay was immunoSEQ multiplex PCR. The V and J calls and clone size were taken over from that table, and D and trimming were inferred from the DNA. This table holds hundreds of thousands of clones, 86% found once. This sequence was found in a woman in her twenties or thirties who had recovered from COVID-19. Sequenced sample: peripheral blood. The chain recombines TRBV5-6 with TRBJ2-7, with D possibly TRBD1 on 6 matching bases. Written as DNA, the CDR3 is TGTGCCAGCAGCCACCTACAGGGCCCACCCTACGAGCAGTACTTC. Its protein product is CASSHLQGPPYEQYF.